The next 23 T cell receptor beta chains were all read from a single sample in a study of cytomegalovirus exposure and HLA in healthy donors. Use of 60 Vbeta and 13 Jbeta primers characterized the PCR. The table came from immunoSEQ multiplex PCR; TCRdb's copy has only in-frame clones and leaves some out. The sample holds around 150,000 clones, 80% seen once. Specimen: PBMCs. These receptors were obtained from a man aged 30-40 years in good health and CMV-seronegative.

The genes are TRBV4-3 and TRBJ2-1, with 8 bases matching TRBD2. The CDR3 covers 17 residues. V shed 2 bases and J 8 bases; nucleotides not matched to a gene: 14. Germline CDR1 is LGHNA and CDR2 is YSLEER. The CDR3 bases are TGCGCCAGCAGCCAAACCCCGGGACTAGGTTTCAACGATGAGCAGTTCTTC. As protein: CASSQTPGLGFNDEQFF.

The J gene is TRBJ2-7, the V gene TRBV5-5; 10 bases line up with TRBD1. The CDR3 sequence is 15 residues long. Trimming cost V 4 bases and J 7 bases; bases outside gene matches: 11. In germline, CDR1 is SGHKS, CDR2 YYEKEE (reference sequence). CDR3 loop: CASSPLMGTGVEQYF. CDR3 in DNA: TGTGCCAGCAGCCCTTTGATGGGGACAGGGGTTGAGCAGTACTTC.

This clone was counted once. The chain has TRBV15 and TRBJ2-7; D ambiguous. CDR1 and CDR2 (germline): LNHNV, YYDKDF (reference sequence). The CDR3 consists of 12 residues. Trimming pared 1 base from V and 4 bases from J, leaving 5 bases between. The CDR3 sequence: CATSRGAYEQYF. CDR3 coding DNA: TGTGCCACCAGCAGAGGAGCATACGAGCAGTACTTC.

The rearrangement joins TRBV10-3 to TRBJ2-1; no clear D. The CDR3 contains 13 residues. V gave up 2 bases and J gave up 1 base, with 3 bases separating them. Looked up from germline, CDR1 is ENHRY and CDR2 is SYGVKD. The CDR3 DNA sequence: TGTGCCATCAGTGAGGCGTCCTACAATGAGCAGTTCTTC. Translated: CAISEASYNEQFF.

The V call is TRBV18, the J call TRBJ1-1, with 10 nucleotides matching TRBD1. The ends lost 6 bases at V and 1 base at J; junction bases unmatched: 8. CDR3 length: 16 residues. Germline V lookup: CDR1 KGHSH, CDR2 LQKENI. The CDR3 sequence is CASSRDRGLENTEAFF. As DNA, the CDR3 is TGTGCCAGCTCCAGGGACAGGGGATTAGAGAACACTGAAGCTTTCTTT.

In this sample, this clone turned up a few times. The chain uses TRBV27 and TRBJ2-7; possible D gene TRBD2, 5 bases. Deletions cut 3 bases from V and 0 bases from J, with 9 bases between. Germline lookup yields CDR1 MNHEY and CDR2 SMNVEV (reference sequence). The CDR3 is made up of 14 amino acids. For the CDR3, the DNA is TGTGCCAGCAGTTTGTGGGAGAGCTCCTACGAGCAGTACTTC. It is translated as CASSLWESSYEQYF.

The chain uses TRBV5-6 and TRBJ1-1; possibly TRBD1 for D (6 bases). V gave up 2 bases and J gave up 3 bases, with 11 bases separating them. The CDR3 has 14 amino acids. CDR1 is SGHDT and CDR2 is YYEEEE in the germline V gene. DNA for the CDR3: TGTGCCAGCAGCTTCAGGGGTACATACACTGAAGCTTTCTTT. Its protein is CASSFRGTYTEAFF.

This clone was seen more than once but under ten times. The J gene is TRBJ1-1, the V gene TRBV2; the match to TRBD1 covers 8 bases. J gave up 4 bases and V 0 bases, and 13 bases lay outside the gene matches. The CDR3 runs 18 residues. CDR1 is SNHLY, CDR2 FYNNEI, per germline. The CDR3 reads CASSEALQGAGYRTEAFF. In DNA, the CDR3 is TGTGCCAGCAGTGAAGCGCTTCAGGGGGCGGGGTATCGCACTGAAGCTTTCTTT.

The chain uses TRBV11-2 and TRBJ2-7, with a tentative D call TRBD2 (6 bases). Germline values: CDR1 SGHAT, CDR2 FQNNGV. This CDR3 spans 15 amino acids. Trimming took off 4 bases at V and 3 bases at J, with 16 bases between the two ends. The CDR3 DNA sequence: TGTGCCAGCAGCTCTTGGGCCGCGGGGCGCTACGAGCAGTACTTC. Translating it yields CASSSWAAGRYEQYF.

The rearrangement uses TRBV6-5 and TRBJ1-2; possibly TRBD1 for D (5 bases). CDR1 is MNHEY, CDR2 SVGAGI, per germline. With 0 bases removed from V and 4 bases from J, the gap between germline ends came to 12 bases. CDR3 length: 15 residues. The CDR3 is CASSYSIRGTYGYTF. CDR3 bases: TGTGCCAGCAGTTACTCCATTCGGGGGACCTATGGCTACACCTTC.

The V and J genes are TRBV6-1 and TRBJ1-4; TRBD1 aligns across 7 bases. Losses at the gene ends were 3 bases for V and 3 bases for J; bases not matched to a gene: 1. Germline-derived CDR1 and CDR2 are MNHNS and SASEGT. This CDR3 has 14 amino acids. The CDR3 loop is CASSDGTANEKLFF. The CDR3, as DNA: TGTGCCAGCAGTGACGGGACAGCTAATGAAAAACTGTTTTTT.

The CDR3 DNA reads as TGTGCCAGTAGTCCGGTTTCTGGAAACACCATATATTTT. Translation gives CASSPVSGNTIYF. The genes are TRBV19 and TRBJ1-3; D is ambiguous. The germline CDR1 and CDR2 sequences are LNHDA and SQIVND (reference sequence). This CDR3 is 13 amino acids long. Trimming took off 5 bases at V and 1 base at J, with 6 bases between the two ends.

V is TRBV19 and J is TRBJ1-5, with D maybe TRBD1 (6 bases). Trimming took off 3 bases at V and 2 bases at J, with 20 bases between the two ends. The germline CDR1 and CDR2 sequences are LNHDA and SQIVND (reference sequence). The CDR3 loop spans 18 amino acids. As DNA, the CDR3 is TGTGCCAGTAGTATTCCTGGCGAGGGGGTGATAGGCAATCAGCCCCAGCATTTT. Protein sequence: CASSIPGEGVIGNQPQHF. Using reference TRBV19 and TRBJ1-5 for the parts outside the CDR3, the full variable domain is DGGITQSPKYLFRKEGQNVTLSCEQNLNHDAMYWYRQDPGQGLRLIYYSQIVNDFQKGDIAEGYSVSREKKESFPLTVTSAQKNPTAFYLCASSIPGEGVIGNQPQHFGDGTRLSIL.

The chain joins TRBV10-3 to TRBJ2-3; the match to TRBD2 covers 9 bases. Germline loops: CDR1 ENHRY, CDR2 SYGVKD. The CDR3 runs 18 residues. V was clipped by 0 bases and J by 1 base; unmatched bases: 8. The CDR3 bases are TGTGCCATCAGTGAGTCGGAGTCCAAGCGGGAGGGCACAGATACGCAGTATTTT. Its translation is CAISESESKREGTDTQYF.

The chain couples TRBV4-1 to TRBJ1-1; 12 bases line up with TRBD1. Trimming took 3 bases from V and 3 from J; bases not matched to a gene: 2. This CDR3 has 15 residues. Germline lookup yields CDR1 MGHRA and CDR2 YSYEKL. CDR3 in DNA: TGCGCCAGCAGCCAGGGACAGGGGGCCTACACTGAAGCTTTCTTT. Residues: CASSQGQGAYTEAFF.

This sequence joins TRBV5-1 and TRBJ2-2, with TRBD2 matching 10 bases. This CDR3 is 16 amino acids long. Germline V CDR1 and CDR2: SGHRS, YFSETQ. The V segment lost 2 bases and the J segment 2 bases; nucleotides outside the gene matches: 3. CDR3 sequence reads: CASSLLAGTNTGELFF. The CDR3 coding sequence is TGCGCCAGCAGCTTACTAGCGGGGACTAACACCGGGGAGCTGTTTTTT.

The rearrangement links TRBV5-8 to TRBJ1-5, with D hard to call. The CDR3 extends over 15 amino acids. The germline V gene has CDR1 SGHTS and CDR2 YDEGEE. V lost 4 bases and J 7 bases, leaving 18 bases between the germline ends. The CDR3 protein is CASSPFFEARQPQHF. CDR3 sequence (DNA): TGTGCCAGCAGCCCCTTCTTTGAGGCCCGGCAGCCCCAGCATTTT. The entire variable domain, with the rest obtained from reference TRBV5-8 and TRBJ1-5, is as follows: EAGVTQSPTHLIKTRGQQATLRCSPISGHTSVYWYQQALGLGLQFLLWYDEGEERNRGNFPPRFSGRQFPNYSSELNVNALELEDSALYLCASSPFFEARQPQHFGDGTRLSIL.

The rearrangement links TRBV28 to TRBJ1-4, with a weak D call TRBD1 (6 bases). The CDR3 is made up of 13 amino acids. Germline values: CDR1 MDHEN, CDR2 SYDVKM. The V end was cut by 7 bases, the J end by 13 bases, with 19 bases between. The CDR3 protein is CASTPRGASGLFF. The CDR3 DNA is TGTGCCAGCACCCCCCGGGGGGCCTCGGGACTGTTTTTT. Looking up the rest from reference TRBV28 and TRBJ1-4 gives the full variable domain: DVKVTQSSRYLVKRTGEKVFLECVQDMDHENMFWYRQDPGLGLRLIYFSYDVKMKEKGDIPEGYSVSREKKERFSLILESASTNQTSMYLCASTPRGASGLFFGSGTQLSVL.

The V gene is TRBV30, the J gene TRBJ2-3; 9 bases match TRBD2. Germline V CDR1 and CDR2: GTSNPN, SVGIG (reference sequence). CDR3 length: 14 residues. With 5 bases clipped from V and 4 bases from J, the junction kept 7 bases outside the gene matches. CDR3 amino acids: CAWCAGGPADTQYF. The CDR3 region has the DNA TGTGCCTGGTGTGCGGGAGGGCCGGCAGATACGCAGTATTTT.

The table lists this clone with a count of one. This chain links TRBV2 with TRBJ2-7; D is possibly TRBD2 (5 bases). V dropped 2 bases and J dropped 7 bases, with 15 bases sitting between them. The CDR3 totals 14 residues. The germline gives CDR1 SNHLY, CDR2 FYNNEI. The chain's CDR3 is CASSERGSLGEQYF. CDR3 sequence (DNA): TGTGCCAGCAGTGAACGGGGTAGCCTGGGAGAGCAGTACTTC.

The chain recombines TRBV7-2 with TRBJ2-2, with 11 nucleotides matching TRBD2. Germline CDR1 reads SGHTA; CDR2 reads FQGNSA. V was clipped by 4 bases and J by 5 bases; unmatched bases: 6. This CDR3 is built from 16 residues. DNA for the CDR3: TGTGCCAGCAGCTCGTTAGCGGGAGGGTTGACCGGGGAGCTGTTTTTT. Translation: CASSSLAGGLTGELFF.

The chain is built from TRBV4-1 and TRBJ2-5; possibly TRBD2 for D (6 bases). The last part of the DNA fits TRBJ2-7 better; the J call may be wrong. Germline CDR1 is MGHRA and CDR2 is YSYEKL. This CDR3 comprises 15 residues. This CDR3 is CASSPRTNLAYEQYF. The CDR3 DNA is TGCGCCAGCAGCCCACGGACTAATCTAGCTTACGAGCAGTACTTC.

This clone has just a few counts. This chain links TRBV10-3 with TRBJ1-2, with 7 positions matching TRBD1. The CDR3 has 14 residues. The trim removed 0 bases at V and 8 bases at J, leaving 6 bases unmatched. In germline, CDR1 is ENHRY, CDR2 SYGVKD. The CDR3 sequence is CAISESEGAGGYTF. Here the CDR3 DNA reads TGTGCCATCAGTGAGTCGGAGGGGGCGGGAGGCTACACCTTC.